This T cell receptor (beta chain) is from a study of T-cell reconstitution after alpha-beta-depleted transplantation in children. The CDR3 has 18 amino acids. V was pared by 5 bases and J by 3 bases, with 13 bases of the junction left unmatched. Germline-derived CDR1 and CDR2 are MNHEY and SMNVEV (reference sequence). This clonotype was found many times. This sample's TCRbeta library carried unique molecular identifier barcodes. TCRdb passed the PCR reads through MiXCR, listing each CDR3 protein once. Among 230,000 or so distinct CDR3 sequences listed, more than 7.5% were seen once. The TCR was taken from a human donor who donated a stem cell graft to a child with SCID. This specimen was PBMCs from the stem cell graft donor, taken from the stem cell graft. This rearrangement joins TRBV27 to TRBJ2-1; 10 bases map to TRBD1. The CDR3 nucleotides read TGTGCCAGCAGTACCCGGAGTCGACAGGGGGCCCTCTACAATGAGCAGTTCTTC. It encodes CASSTRSRQGALYNEQFF.